These 14 T cell receptor beta chains were all obtained from the same sample, sequenced in a study of cytomegalovirus exposure and HLA in healthy donors. PCR primers comprised 60 Vbeta and 13 Jbeta primers. Libraries were prepared by immunoSEQ multiplex PCR; TCRdb keeps only in-frame clonotypes and omits some of them. The table records 100,000 to 150,000 clones, around nine tenths of them present only once. The sample comprised PBMCs. Every receptor here comes from a woman in her twenties or thirties in good health and CMV-seronegative.

V usage is TRBV28 and J usage is TRBJ1-5; TRBD1 aligns across 7 bases. This CDR3 spans 15 amino acids. The germline V gene has CDR1 MDHEN and CDR2 SYDVKM. V lost 4 bases, J lost 11 bases, and 14 bases stayed unmatched. The CDR3 bases are TGTGCCAGCAGTTGGGGACAGAGAATATTGTCAGCCCAGCATTTT. This codes for CASSWGQRILSAQHF.

This clone was observed once. The V and J genes are TRBV2 and TRBJ2-7; D is possibly TRBD1 (6 bases). CDR3 size: 12 residues. Trimming cost V 4 bases and J 9 bases, with 13 bases left between them. Germline V gene sequence: CDR1 SNHLY, CDR2 FYNNEI. This CDR3 is CASSAITGLQYF. CDR3 DNA: TGTGCCAGCAGTGCAATTACAGGGTTGCAGTACTTC. The whole variable domain, remainder taken from reference TRBV2 and TRBJ2-7, is EPEVTQTPSHQVTQMGQEVILRCVPISNHLYFYWYRQILGQKVEFLVSFYNNEISEKSEIFDDQFSVERPDGSNFTLKIRSTKLEDSAMYFCASSAITGLQYFGPGTRLTVT.

The genes are TRBV5-4 and TRBJ2-3, with 8 nucleotides matching TRBD2. J was trimmed by 0 bases and V by 2 bases; bases with no gene match: 8. The CDR3 is 17 residues long. Germline V gene data show CDR1 as SGHNT and CDR2 as YYREEE (reference sequence). The CDR3 here is CASSFRTSGSSTDTQYF. The CDR3 DNA sequence: TGTGCCAGCAGCTTCCGAACTAGCGGTTCTAGCACAGATACGCAGTATTTT.

The V and J genes are TRBV27 and TRBJ2-5; 12 positions match TRBD2. The DNA end is more similar to TRBJ2-7, so the J call may be wrong. Germline values: CDR1 MNHEY, CDR2 SMNVEV (reference sequence). CDR3 size: 16 residues. The CDR3 loop reads CASSPLLAGGAYEQYF. The CDR3 DNA is TGTGCCAGCAGTCCCCTACTAGCGGGGGGCGCCTACGAGCAGTACTTC.

This clone was detected only once. The V gene is TRBV5-6, the J gene TRBJ2-3; a possible D gene is TRBD2 (5 bases). With 4 bases removed from V and 4 bases from J, the gap between germline ends came to 19 bases. The CDR3 totals 16 residues. Germline loops: CDR1 SGHDT, CDR2 YYEEEE. CDR3 sequence reads: CASSTTTGSGADTQYF. CDR3 in DNA: TGTGCCAGCAGCACTACTACGGGATCTGGGGCAGATACGCAGTATTTT.

The chain combines TRBV7-6 with TRBJ2-3; D is ambiguous. The ends were cut back, 5 bases at V and 2 bases at J, with 2 bases in the middle. Germline CDR1 is SGHVS and CDR2 is FNYEAQ. The CDR3 contains 11 residues. The DNA of the CDR3 is TGTGCCAGCAGCCTCACAGATACGCAGTATTTT. This translates into CASSLTDTQYF.

J is TRBJ2-5 and V is TRBV27; TRBD1 agrees at 7 bases. With V trimmed by 3 bases and J by 3 bases, 7 bases remained unmatched. Germline V gene lookup returns CDR1 MNHEY and CDR2 SMNVEV (reference sequence). The CDR3 is 15 amino acids. CDR3 residues: CASSFDPQGEETQYF. CDR3 nucleotide sequence: TGTGCCAGCAGTTTCGACCCTCAGGGGGAAGAGACCCAGTACTTC.

The chain links TRBV28 to TRBJ1-4; 10 nucleotides line up with TRBD1. There are 14 residues in the CDR3. Trimming removed 3 bases from V and 6 bases from J; junction bases left unmatched: 1. Germline lookup yields CDR1 MDHEN and CDR2 SYDVKM. The chain's CDR3 is CASSLTGGYEKLFF. Here the CDR3 DNA reads TGTGCCAGCAGTTTGACAGGGGGCTATGAAAAACTGTTTTTT.

V and J are TRBV19 and TRBJ1-2; 7 bases are shared with TRBD1. The CDR3 runs to 14 residues. With 3 bases clipped from V and 3 bases from J, the junction kept 4 bases outside the gene matches. The germline V gene has CDR1 LNHDA and CDR2 SQIVND (reference sequence). CDR3 nucleotides: TGTGCCAGTAGTATGACGGACAGGTACTATGGCTACACCTTC. It translates to CASSMTDRYYGYTF.

V and J are TRBV28 and TRBJ2-7; TRBD1 agrees at 7 bases. Per germline, CDR1 MDHEN and CDR2 SYDVKM. The CDR3 has 16 residues. V gave up 2 bases and J gave up 3 bases; unmatched junction bases: 10. CDR3 nucleotide sequence: TGTGCCAGCAGTTTACTACCGGGACAGTCATTCTACGAGCAGTACTTC. Protein: CASSLLPGQSFYEQYF.

This chain uses TRBV28 with TRBJ1-2; weak D call: TRBD1 (5 bases). Germline V gene sequence: CDR1 MDHEN, CDR2 SYDVKM. The V gene lost 10 bases and the J gene lost 6 bases, with 24 bases spanning the gap. The CDR3 sequence is 15 residues long. The CDR3 DNA is TGTGCCACCACCCCCGGCCCGAGACAGAGAGATGGCTACACCTTC. The encoded protein is CATTPGPRQRDGYTF.

The chain recombines TRBV29-1 with TRBJ2-7; 7 positions agree with TRBD2. CDR1 is SQVTM, CDR2 ANQGSEA, per germline. This CDR3 is built from 14 residues. Trimming cost V 7 bases and J 2 bases; bases outside gene matches: 11. The CDR3 nucleotides are TGCAGCGCGAAACGGGGAGGGCGCCCCTACGAGCAGTACTTC. Protein sequence: CSAKRGGRPYEQYF.

The rearrangement uses TRBV2 and TRBJ2-5; 7 positions match TRBD2. Germline-derived CDR1 and CDR2 are SNHLY and FYNNEI. This CDR3 comprises 13 residues. After removal of 6 bases from V and 4 bases from J, the junction contained 5 bases not matched to a gene. The CDR3 region is CASSRDYLETQYF. The CDR3 DNA is TGTGCCAGCAGCCGGGACTACCTAGAGACCCAGTACTTC.

This chain connects TRBV11-2 to TRBJ1-1; D is unclear. Germline V gene data show CDR1 as SGHAT and CDR2 as FQNNGV. V lost 2 bases, J lost 4 bases, and 11 bases lay in between. This CDR3 region has 14 residues. In DNA form, the CDR3 reads TGTGCCAGCAGCTTATTGGAGGGAGGCACTGAAGCTTTCTTT. Residues: CASSLLEGGTEAFF.